The 23 T cell receptor beta chains below were found in one sample sequenced in a study of shared clonotypes between healthy human individuals (dated by TCRdb to 2018 to 2020). Receptor amplification or capture employed the immunoSEQ multiplex PCR assay. TCRdb took over this immuneACCESS table, retaining in-frame rearrangements with V and J assigned. Such tables are incomplete; in checked studies, under half of the missing clones stem from an unresolved V gene, and the remainder is unexplained. In this sample the table shows more than 2,000,000 clones, more than 85% of which occur a single time. The ten largest clones represent about 0.37% of the sample. The sequenced material came from naive CD4+ T cells from PBMCs. The cell subset or site label, read with the paper, signifies: CD45RA+ positively selected. The receptors shown here come from a man younger than 30 in good health. Some clones in this sample may be carry-over from other donors' samples.

V usage is TRBV6-5 and J usage is TRBJ2-2, with 7 bases aligning to TRBD1. The V gene's germline CDR1 is MNHEY and CDR2 SVGAGI. The CDR3 sequence is 15 residues long. J was trimmed by 8 bases and V by 2 bases; bases with no gene match: 8. In DNA, the CDR3 is TGTGCCAGCAGTTACCGCGGACAGGCTCCGGGGGAGCTGTTTTTT. Its translation: CASSYRGQAPGELFF.

The chain combines TRBV5-1 with TRBJ2-1, with no clear D. The CDR3 spans 12 residues. The germline CDR1 and CDR2 sequences are SGHRS and YFSETQ. The ends were cut back, 2 bases at V and 8 bases at J, with 8 bases in the middle. This chain's CDR3 is CASSFSGDEQFF. The DNA for the CDR3 is TGCGCCAGCAGCTTCTCGGGTGATGAGCAGTTCTTC.

This chain connects TRBV9 to TRBJ2-7; the D is unclear. Between the trimmed V and J ends, which lost 4 bases and 2 bases, there was a span of 16 bases. The CDR3 runs 15 residues. CDR1 SGDLS and CDR2 YYNGEE come from the germline V gene. The CDR3 nucleotides are TGTGCCAGCAGCTCAGTAGTAACGGTAGCCTACGAGCAGTACTTC. This sequence encodes CASSSVVTVAYEQYF.

As for this clone: The identical CDR3 is also encoded by other nucleotide sequences in the sample. The chain has TRBV5-1 and TRBJ2-7, with D unresolved. V lost 0 bases and J lost 3, with 13 bases in between. This CDR3 has 15 amino acids. Germline CDR1 SGHRS, CDR2 YFSETQ. The CDR3 coding sequence is TGCGCCAGCAGCTTGGTCCCGGGTAGTAGCTACGAGCAGTACTTC. It codes for CASSLVPGSSYEQYF.

The count of this clone is one. This same CDR3 is encoded by further DNA sequences in the sample. V is TRBV2 and J is TRBJ1-1; D is perhaps TRBD1 (6 bases). Germline CDR1 is SNHLY and CDR2 is FYNNEI. V was shortened by 4 bases and J by 4 bases, with 13 bases between the two germline ends. The CDR3 length is 14 residues. CDR3 region: CASSVRGRGTEAFF. Written as DNA, the CDR3 is TGTGCCAGCAGTGTCAGGGGACGGGGCACTGAAGCTTTCTTT.

As to this clone: Distinct nucleotide sequences in the sample also encode this CDR3. CDR3 coding DNA: TGTGCCAGCAGCGTAAGCGGTAACAATGAGCAGTTCTTC. It is translated as CASSVSGNNEQFF. The chain joins TRBV9 to TRBJ2-1; tentatively, D is TRBD2 (5 bases). The CDR3 is 13 residues long. In germline, CDR1 is SGDLS, CDR2 YYNGEE. V was cut by 1 base and J by 5 bases, with 7 bases left in between. The whole variable domain, remainder taken from reference TRBV9 and TRBJ2-1, is DSGVTQTPKHLITATGQRVTLRCSPRSGDLSVYWYQQSLDQGLQFLIQYYNGEERAKGNILERFSAQQFPDLHSELNLSSLELGDSALYFCASSVSGNNEQFFGPGTRLTVL.

On this clone itself: Other DNA sequences within the sample encode an identical CDR3. This chain links TRBV7-9 with TRBJ1-1; TRBD1 aligns across 7 bases. The CDR3 has 15 amino acids. Germline V lookup: CDR1 SEHNR, CDR2 FQNEAQ (reference sequence). J lost 0 bases, V lost 5 bases, and 6 bases had no gene match. The CDR3 loop reads CASSARQGMNTEAFF. CDR3 nucleotide sequence: TGTGCCAGCAGCGCGCGACAGGGCATGAACACTGAAGCTTTCTTT.

This chain uses TRBV27 with TRBJ2-1, with 9 bases lining up with TRBD1. CDR1 is MNHEY, CDR2 SMNVEV, per germline (reference sequence). The CDR3 runs to 17 residues. J was trimmed by 4 bases and V by 4 bases; bases with no gene match: 11. This CDR3 reads CASSSQDRGRAYNEQFF. The CDR3 DNA sequence: TGTGCCAGCAGTTCCCAGGACAGGGGACGAGCATACAATGAGCAGTTCTTC.

In nucleotides, the CDR3 is TGTGCCAGCAGCCGTGGGAGGGCGGAGACCCAGTACTTC. It yields the protein CASSRGRAETQYF. The chain combines TRBV7-3 with TRBJ2-5; TRBD2 aligns across 7 bases. This CDR3 contains 13 residues. Germline trimming cut 5 bases from V and 5 bases from J; bases unmatched to any gene: 5. The germline CDR1 and CDR2 sequences are SGHTA and FQGTGA.

The V gene is TRBV28, the J gene TRBJ2-3; 7 positions agree with TRBD1. There are 14 residues in the CDR3. Germline assignment: CDR1 MDHEN and CDR2 SYDVKM. V dropped 8 bases and J dropped 6; count of bases not matched to a gene: 11. CDR3 protein: CASGQNRGADTQYF. Here the CDR3 DNA reads TGTGCCAGCGGCCAAAACAGGGGTGCGGATACGCAGTATTTT.

The chain has TRBV19 and TRBJ2-2; D ambiguous. The V and J ends lost 1 base and 1 base respectively, with 10 bases between them. The CDR3 runs to 16 residues. CDR1 LNHDA and CDR2 SQIVND come from the germline V gene (reference sequence). CDR3 amino acids: CASSIARWRNTGELFF. In nucleotides, the CDR3 is TGTGCCAGTAGTATAGCCCGGTGGAGGAACACCGGGGAGCTGTTTTTT. Drawing the rest from reference TRBV19 and TRBJ2-2, the complete variable domain is DGGITQSPKYLFRKEGQNVTLSCEQNLNHDAMYWYRQDPGQGLRLIYYSQIVNDFQKGDIAEGYSVSREKKESFPLTVTSAQKNPTAFYLCASSIARWRNTGELFFGEGSRLTVL.

Comments on this clone: Other DNA sequences from this sample encode an identical CDR3 as well. The DNA of the CDR3 is TGTGCCAGCTCACCCCGCGGCGATCAGCCCCAGCATTTT. The encoded protein is CASSPRGDQPQHF. This rearrangement joins TRBV18 to TRBJ1-5; D unresolved. Germline V gene data show CDR1 as KGHSH and CDR2 as LQKENI. CDR3 length equals 13 residues. Trimming pared 3 bases from V and 5 bases from J, leaving 8 bases between.

The rearrangement uses TRBV7-3 and TRBJ2-2, with D tentatively TRBD2 (5 bases). Germline V CDR1 and CDR2: SGHTA, FQGTGA. CDR3 length: 16 amino acids. Deletions cut 2 bases from V and 4 bases from J, with 14 bases between. Written as DNA, the CDR3 is TGTGCCAGCAGCTTATATGGTCTAGGAGGCACCGGGGAGCTGTTTTTT. This encodes CASSLYGLGGTGELFF. Full variable domain (rest looked up from reference TRBV7-3 and TRBJ2-2): GAGVSQTPSNKVTEKGKYVELRCDPISGHTALYWYRQSLGQGPEFLIYFQGTGAADDSGLPNDRFFAVRPEGSVSTLKIQRTERGDSAVYLCASSLYGLGGTGELFFGEGSRLTVL.

V usage is TRBV2 and J usage is TRBJ2-3, with TRBD2 matching over 15 bases. Germline loops: CDR1 SNHLY, CDR2 FYNNEI. V shed 6 bases and J 0 bases; nucleotides not matched to a gene: 7. CDR3 length: 18 residues. CDR3 in amino acids: CASRPPGLAGGSTDTQYF. CDR3 sequence (DNA): TGTGCCAGCAGGCCTCCGGGACTAGCGGGAGGTAGCACAGATACGCAGTATTTT.

This chain's CDR3 is CASSGGMNTEAFF. For the CDR3, the DNA is TGTGCCAGCAGTGGGGGCATGAACACTGAAGCTTTCTTT. J is TRBJ1-1 and V is TRBV27; D may be TRBD1 (6 bases). The ends were cut back, 5 bases at V and 0 bases at J, with 7 bases in the middle. CDR1 MNHEY and CDR2 SMNVEV come from the germline V gene (reference sequence). CDR3 size: 13 residues.

The chain couples TRBV13 to TRBJ2-5, with TRBD1 identical over 7 bases. The germline CDR1 and CDR2 sequences are PRHDT and FYEKMQ (reference sequence). After removal of 5 bases from V and 1 base from J, the junction contained 10 bases not matched to a gene. The CDR3 extends over 16 amino acids. The CDR3 sequence: CASSVYDRERQETQYF. CDR3 sequence (DNA): TGTGCCAGCAGCGTATATGACAGGGAACGCCAAGAGACCCAGTACTTC. The complete variable domain, with remaining parts taken from reference TRBV13 and TRBJ2-5, reads AAGVIQSPRHLIKEKRETATLKCYPIPRHDTVYWYQQGPGQDPQFLISFYEKMQSDKGSIPDRFSAQQFSDYHSELNMSSLELGDSALYFCASSVYDRERQETQYFGPGTRLLVL.

The chain carries TRBV18 and TRBJ2-3; D is unclear. Trimming took 3 bases from V and 6 from J, leaving 10 bases between them. Germline V gives CDR1 KGHSH, CDR2 LQKENI. CDR3 length: 13 amino acids. The CDR3 loop is CASSPTSMDTQYF. In DNA form, the CDR3 reads TGTGCCAGCTCACCTACAAGCATGGATACGCAGTATTTT.

The J gene is TRBJ2-4, the V gene TRBV23-1; a possible D gene is TRBD2 (5 bases). TRBV23-1 is an open reading frame whose function is uncertain. The CDR3 contains 17 residues. V was cut by 4 bases and J by 7 bases, with 23 bases left in between. The CDR3 protein is CASSLLRGGHCRNIQYF. The CDR3, as DNA: TGCGCCAGCAGTCTGCTTAGAGGCGGGCATTGTAGGAACATTCAGTACTTC.

A note on this clone: Different DNA sequences within this sample yield the same CDR3. The chain links TRBV5-4 to TRBJ1-1; D gene ambiguous. Trimming cost V 0 bases and J 1 base, with 7 bases left between them. This CDR3 has 14 residues. Germline V lookup: CDR1 SGHNT, CDR2 YYREEE (reference sequence). CDR3 DNA: TGTGCCAGCAGCTTGGAGCGTCGGAACACTGAAGCTTTCTTT. It encodes CASSLERRNTEAFF.

This clone was counted once. V usage is TRBV7-3 and J usage is TRBJ2-5; D gene ambiguous. Trimming left V 3 bases short and J 3 bases short, with 11 bases between. Germline loops: CDR1 SGHTA, CDR2 FQGTGA. The CDR3 is 14 amino acids. The CDR3 loop is CASSFGLPKETQYF. The CDR3 bases are TGTGCCAGCAGCTTTGGATTACCAAAAGAGACCCAGTACTTC.

This chain uses TRBV6-4 with TRBJ1-2; 8 bases line up with TRBD1. Germline values: CDR1 MRHNA, CDR2 SNTAGT. This CDR3 comprises 12 residues. V trimming: 5 bases; J trimming: 8 bases; junction bases outside the gene matches: 4. The CDR3 DNA follows: TGTGCCAGCAGTTCGGACAGGGCCGGCTACACCTTC. The encoded protein is CASSSDRAGYTF.

The chain couples TRBV5-5 to TRBJ2-5; D gene uncertain. The CDR3 totals 13 residues. Germline assignment: CDR1 SGHKS and CDR2 YYEKEE (reference sequence). V lost 10 bases, J lost 2 bases, and 15 bases lay in between. Written as DNA, the CDR3 is TGTGCCTACCAGTCTTTACGACAAGAGACCCAGTACTTC. Translation: CAYQSLRQETQYF.

In regard to this clone: In the same sample, other DNA sequences code for this CDR3. The chain uses TRBV19 and TRBJ1-3; D is undetermined. There are 12 residues in the CDR3. Germline lookup yields CDR1 LNHDA and CDR2 SQIVND (reference sequence). The V end was cut by 6 bases, the J end by 0 bases, with 3 bases between. In DNA, the CDR3 is TGTGCCAGTAGAAGCTCTGGAAACACCATATATTTT. Its translation: CASRSSGNTIYF. Together with reference TRBV19 and TRBJ1-3, the CDR3 gives the full variable domain: DGGITQSPKYLFRKEGQNVTLSCEQNLNHDAMYWYRQDPGQGLRLIYYSQIVNDFQKGDIAEGYSVSREKKESFPLTVTSAQKNPTAFYLCASRSSGNTIYFGEGSWLTVV.